The T cell receptor beta chain described here comes from a study of cytomegalovirus exposure and HLA in healthy donors. Points from the study as a whole: According to reports, the classifier identified cytomegalovirus status with high specificity and sensitivity.

Deletions cut 3 bases from V and 2 bases from J, with 10 bases between. Germline values: CDR1 SQVTM, CDR2 ANQGSEA. This CDR3 has 14 residues. PCR used 60 Vbeta primers and 13 Jbeta primers. Profiled with immunoSEQ multiplex PCR; TCRdb holds only in-frame clones, not every one. The sample shows some 120,000 clones, less than 80% of them seen only once. Comment on this clone: The antigen is undetermined.

Sample: PBMCs. This chain uses TRBV29-1 with TRBJ2-2; a weak D match, TRBD1 (6 bases). This clonotype was sampled from a man aged 40-50 years in good health and CMV-seropositive. The CDR3, as DNA: TGCAGCGTTGACACAGGGCGCAACACCGGGGAGCTGTTTTTT. Residues: CSVDTGRNTGELFF.